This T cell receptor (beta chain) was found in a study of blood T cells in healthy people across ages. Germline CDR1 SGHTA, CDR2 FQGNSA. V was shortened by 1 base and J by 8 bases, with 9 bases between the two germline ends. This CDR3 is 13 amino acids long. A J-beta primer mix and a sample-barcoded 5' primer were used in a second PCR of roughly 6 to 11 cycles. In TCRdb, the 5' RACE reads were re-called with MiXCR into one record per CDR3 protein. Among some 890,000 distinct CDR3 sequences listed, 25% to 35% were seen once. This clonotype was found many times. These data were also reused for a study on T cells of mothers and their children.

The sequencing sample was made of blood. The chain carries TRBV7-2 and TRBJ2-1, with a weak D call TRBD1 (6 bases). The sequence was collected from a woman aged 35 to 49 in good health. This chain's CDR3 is CASSLGAGDEQFF. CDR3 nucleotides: TGTGCCAGCAGCTTAGGGGCAGGGGATGAGCAGTTCTTC.